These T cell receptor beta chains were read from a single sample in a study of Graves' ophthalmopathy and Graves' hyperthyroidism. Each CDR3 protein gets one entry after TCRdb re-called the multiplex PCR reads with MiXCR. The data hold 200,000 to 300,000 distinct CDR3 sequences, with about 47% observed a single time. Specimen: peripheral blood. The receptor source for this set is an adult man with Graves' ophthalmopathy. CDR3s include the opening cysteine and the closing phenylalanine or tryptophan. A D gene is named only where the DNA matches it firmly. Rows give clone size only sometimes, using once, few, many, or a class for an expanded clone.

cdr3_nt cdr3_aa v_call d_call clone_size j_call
TGTGCTAGCAGCCCTGGGGCGGACTCTGGAAACACCATATATTTT CASSPGADSGNTIYF TRBV7-7 . once TRBJ1-3
TGCAGCGTTGAAAGGGGACAGACCTCCCAGAGGTACACCTTC CSVERGQTSQRYTF TRBV29-1 TRBD1 . TRBJ1-2
TGTGCCAGCAGCTCTCGGAGTGGGGCCAACGTCCTGACTTTC CASSSRSGANVLTF TRBV7-9 . . TRBJ2-6
TGCGCCAGCACCCAAGTCGGCTCCGGAAACACCATATATTTT CASTQVGSGNTIYF TRBV4-1 . few TRBJ1-3
TGCGCCAGCAGCCAAGGACAGGGTAGCACTGAAGCTTTCTTT CASSQGQGSTEAFF TRBV5-1 TRBD1 . TRBJ1-1
TGTGCCAGCAGCTTGGACGGGCAAACCCAGTACTTC CASSLDGQTQYF TRBV9 . . TRBJ2-5
TGTGCCAGCAGCTTGAGGGACACCTTCTACGAGCAGTACTTC CASSLRDTFYEQYF TRBV5-1 . . TRBJ2-7
TGTGCCACCAGCAGAGATAGGGAGGGGGCGACCGCAGATACGCAGTATTTT CATSRDREGATADTQYF TRBV15 . many TRBJ2-3
TGTGCCAGCAGTTCCCAGCGGGGATCCTACGAGCAGTACTTC CASSSQRGSYEQYF TRBV10-3 TRBD2 . TRBJ2-7
TGTGCCAGTACTACGGACCTGGGGCCTAGGAGCAATCAGCCCCAGCATTTT CASTTDLGPRSNQPQHF TRBV19 . once TRBJ1-5
TGTGCCAGCAGCTTCGGGGGAGCGGAGGAGACCCAGTACTTC CASSFGGAEETQYF TRBV7-2 . . TRBJ2-5
TGCAGTGCTAGAGATGGGAGCCGAACTAACTATGGCTACACCTTC CSARDGSRTNYGYTF TRBV20-1 . few TRBJ1-2
TGTGCCAGCAGCTTGGCCGACCCAGCCTACGAGCAGTACTTC CASSLADPAYEQYF TRBV7-9 . . TRBJ2-7
TGTGCCAGCAGTCCATACCAGAGCGAGACCCAGTACTTC CASSPYQSETQYF TRBV27 . . TRBJ2-5
TGTGCCAGCAGCCCCCCGGGACAGGGGGCGAGGACCGGGGAGCTGTTTTTT CASSPPGQGARTGELFF TRBV5-5 TRBD1 . TRBJ2-2
TGTGCTAGTGGCGGAATGCCCCGGGGGGAGCTGTTTTTT CASGGMPRGELFF TRBV12-5 . once TRBJ2-2
TGTGCCAGCCTAAACGACGGATCTGGGGCCAACGTCCTGACTTTC CASLNDGSGANVLTF TRBV2 . many TRBJ2-6
TGTGCCAGCAGCCAAAGGGACGCAGGACAGGGGGGATCACCCCTCCACTTT CASSQRDAGQGGSPLHF TRBV4-2 TRBD1 . TRBJ1-6
TGTGCCAGCTTAGCGGACAATATCAACGTCCTGACTTTC CASLADNINVLTF TRBV5-8 . few TRBJ2-6
TGCAGTGAACGGCAGGGCCCCTCGTACTTC CSERQGPSYF TRBV20-1 . . TRBJ2-7
TGTGCCAGCAGTTACGGTTTAGCGGATCAAGAGACCCAGTACTTC CASSYGLADQETQYF TRBV6-5 . . TRBJ2-5
TGTGCCATCAGGACAGGGGGCGCTGGGGCCAACGTCCTGACTTTC CAIRTGGAGANVLTF TRBV10-3 TRBD1 . TRBJ2-6
TGTGCCAGCAGAATAGGGGTATCAGATACGCAGTACTTC CASRIGVSDTQYF TRBV2 . . TRBJ2-5
TGTGCCAGCAGTGACCCGACTAGCGCGGAGACCCAGTGCTTC CASSDPTSAETQCF TRBV25-1 TRBD2 . TRBJ2-5
TGTGCCAGCAGTTTAAGGGGGTCCAATTCACCCCTCCACTTT CASSLRGSNSPLHF TRBV12-3/TRBV12-4 . few TRBJ1-6
TGCAGTGCCCCGACTAGCGGGAGACTTAACACCGGGGAGCTGTTTTTT CSAPTSGRLNTGELFF TRBV20-1 TRBD2 . TRBJ2-2
TGTGCCAGCAGCTTGACAGGCACCACCTCCTACGAGCAGTACTTC CASSLTGTTSYEQYF TRBV2 . . TRBJ2-7
TGTGCCAGCAACCGGCCTCCCAATAATTCACCCCTCCACTTT CASNRPPNNSPLHF TRBV2 . . TRBJ1-6
TGCAGTTCCCCTCCTGGACGGAATGGTAATTCACCCCTCCACTTT CSSPPGRNGNSPLHF TRBV20-1 . . TRBJ1-6
TGCAGTGCTAGAGATCCCGGGACAGGGGGCGGCGGGAACACTGAAGCTTTCTTT CSARDPGTGGGGNTEAFF TRBV20-1 TRBD1 . TRBJ1-1
TGCGCCAGCAGCCAAGACCCAGGGCACTATGGCTACACCTTC CASSQDPGHYGYTF TRBV4-1 . . TRBJ1-2
TGTGCCAGCAGCTTAGCGGGGGGCCGCGAGCAGTACTTC CASSLAGGREQYF TRBV7-8 . many TRBJ2-7
TGTGCCAGCAGCACTCCAGCGGGGGGCCAAGAGACCCAGTACTTC CASSTPAGGQETQYF TRBV7-3 TRBD2 . TRBJ2-5
TGTGCCAGCAGCCAACCCGGGACTAGTGGAGAGACCCAGTACTTC CASSQPGTSGETQYF TRBV4-2 TRBD2 few TRBJ2-5
TGTGCCAGCAGCTTATATCGGCAGGGAAACACCGGGGAGCTGTTTTTT CASSLYRQGNTGELFF TRBV7-2 . many TRBJ2-2
TGTGCCAGCAGTGAAGGCGTAACTACGGCCTCCTACGAGCAGTACTTC CASSEGVTTASYEQYF TRBV10-3 . . TRBJ2-7
TGTGCCAGCAGCACCCAGAGGACAGGGGAGACCCAGTACTTC CASSTQRTGETQYF TRBV28 TRBD1 . TRBJ2-5
TGTGCCAGCAAACGGGGCGCGGACACTGAAGCTTTCTTT CASKRGADTEAFF TRBV11-2 . few TRBJ1-1
TGTGCCAGCAGCTTACCCCGACCAGATACGCAGTATTTT CASSLPRPDTQYF TRBV7-9 . . TRBJ2-3
TGTGCCAGCAGTGATCCGACAGGGAGAAGAATTTACGAGCAGTACTTC CASSDPTGRRIYEQYF TRBV2 TRBD1 . TRBJ2-7
TGTGCCAGCACCAGGTCTCCCGTTGGGGGACTTAACACCGGGGAGCTGTTTTTT CASTRSPVGGLNTGELFF TRBV7-6 . few TRBJ2-2
TGTGCCACCGAGGGGCGGAGGGCGGCCACGTTT CATEGRRAATF TRBV2 . . TRBJ1-4
TGCAGTGCTAGGTCGACAGGGCTAGCGGAGACCCAGTACTTC CSARSTGLAETQYF TRBV20-1 . . TRBJ2-5
TGCAGTGCTCACAAGACTGGCGGATCGGGAAAGACCCAGTACTTC CSAHKTGGSGKTQYF TRBV20-1 . once TRBJ2-5
TGTGCCAGCAGCCCGGGACAGGGACTCACTGAAGCTTTCTTT CASSPGQGLTEAFF TRBV6-6 TRBD1 . TRBJ1-1
TGTGCCACCAGTCGGACAGGATCCTCCCACACTGAAGCTTTCTTT CATSRTGSSHTEAFF TRBV24-1 TRBD1 . TRBJ1-1
TGTGCCAGCAGAAAAGGCCAAGCAGGGGTCCTGGGGAACTATGGCTACACCTTC CASRKGQAGVLGNYGYTF TRBV7-9 . . TRBJ1-2
TGCAGTGCTAGAGGGACTACCTGGGGGACCCAGTACTTC CSARGTTWGTQYF TRBV20-1 . . TRBJ2-5
TGCGCCAGCAGCCCATCCGGGCTTAGGTCCGAAAAACTGTTTTTT CASSPSGLRSEKLFF TRBV5-1 . . TRBJ1-4
TGTGCCATCAGTGAGGGGTCTACGGGGAGGGGTGAGACCCAGTACTTC CAISEGSTGRGETQYF TRBV10-3 TRBD2 many TRBJ2-5
TGCGCCAGCAACTTGGCAGGAGAGAATGAAAAACTGTTTTTT CASNLAGENEKLFF TRBV5-1 . few TRBJ1-4
TGCGCCAGCAGCCAAGAGGGCGGGGGCGAGCAGTACTTC CASSQEGGGEQYF TRBV4-3 TRBD2 few TRBJ2-7
TGTGCTAGCGGCCCACAGAACACCGGGGAGCCGTTTTTT CASGPQNTGEPFF TRBV12-5 . . TRBJ2-2
TGTGCCAGCAGCTTAGCTACAGGGAAGGGAGAGACCCAGTACTTC CASSLATGKGETQYF TRBV7-9 . . TRBJ2-5
TGCAGCGTCGGTAGGACAGGAGACGCTTTCTATAATTCACCCCTCCACTTT CSVGRTGDAFYNSPLHF TRBV29-1 TRBD1 . TRBJ1-6
TGTGCCAGCAGTCCTGACAGGGTGGGCTCTGGGGCCAACGTCCTGACTTTC CASSPDRVGSGANVLTF TRBV6-5 TRBD1 few TRBJ2-6
TGTGCCACTCTAGCGGGGGGACGACGCACCGGGGAGCTGTTTTTT CATLAGGRRTGELFF TRBV5-8 TRBD2 . TRBJ2-2
TGTGCCCGCAGTCCAGACAGCCCCAACGAGCAGTACTTC CARSPDSPNEQYF TRBV2 . . TRBJ2-7
TGTGCCAGCAGCGTAGAGGCCTATGGCTACACCTTC CASSVEAYGYTF TRBV9 . . TRBJ1-2